This TCR beta chain was identified in a study of T cells in Graves' hyperthyroidism and ophthalmopathy. This clonotype occurred many times. Duration under 3 months, a NOSPECS grade of at least 4, and a Clinical Activity Score of at least 3 characterized the ophthalmopathy patients. The diagnoses drew upon clinical symptoms, serum thyroxine and TRAb, thyroid ultrasound and orbital computed tomography. Fresh peripheral blood, about 9.6 ml, yielded the PBMCs. The CDR3 regions of TCR beta were amplified from RNA transcripts. Primed by the HTBI set, a first-round RT-PCR was run on the TCR CDR3. Each CDR3 protein gets one entry after TCRdb re-called the multiplex PCR reads with MiXCR. The sample contains hundreds of thousands of distinct CDR3 sequences, around 15% of which appear only once. After removal of 4 bases from V and 4 bases from J, the junction contained 9 bases not matched to a gene. CDR3 length: 16 residues. Germline values: CDR1 SGDLS, CDR2 YYNGEE.

The sequence came from a woman aged 45-65 years with Graves' ophthalmopathy. The chain joins TRBV9 to TRBJ1-1; 11 bases align to TRBD1. Material for sequencing was blood. In DNA form, the CDR3 reads TGTGCCAGCAGCCCCGGGACAGGGGGGGGTGGCACTGAAGCTTTCTTT. It codes for CASSPGTGGGGTEAFF.